The entry that follows covers one T cell receptor (beta chain) sequence. No cognate antigen has been identified for it. No per-base quality is available; no much larger clone lies one base away. The V end loses 8 bases and the J end loses 2 bases, and a stretch of 16 bases separates them. The CDR3 has 14 amino acids, counting the end cysteine and phenylalanine. Only the CDR3 DNA is retained, 42 bases long and in frame from the first base. CDR1 and CDR2 are drawn from the germline V gene: MDHEN, SYDVKM. The data are from a study of cytotoxic CD8 clonotypes in ibrutinib-treated CLL listed by TCRdb under 2021. Context from the whole study: The cohort had about a dozen relapsed/refractory and 15 treatment-naive patients; some 17 were IGHV unmutated. Responses were partial in roughly 25 patients and complete in 2; after median about 68 months follow-up, about 14 stayed in remission and some twelve progressed. Samples at response were collected after a median of about 12 months of treatment, with a range of 6 to 36 months. On average, each sample yielded 255,043 productive templates and tens of thousands of productive rearrangements. Of the 90 or so people in the trial, approximately 26 had longitudinal samples available. Cryopreserved peripheral blood mononuclear cells were obtained before treatment, at response, and at either sustained remission or disease progression. Every remission and progressive disease sample was obtained while ibrutinib was still being received by the patients. The study at large found these results: Clonality increased at ibrutinib response, stayed stable in sustained remission, and fell back toward baseline at progression. Baseline clonality was found to be higher than that of age-matched healthy donors and was strongly correlated with circulating CD8+ T-cell counts. Sampling times were not matched between sustained-remission and progressing patients, and lymph node repertoires were not studied. Public clonotypes were found to be uncommon and were observed to contract or remain stable during treatment; the increase in clonality was shown to reflect expansion of private clonotypes at ibrutinib response.

The time point label of this sample denotes: roughly 2 years on ibrutinib. For TCR beta library preparation, roughly 2 micrograms of genomic DNA were extracted from the cryopreserved PBMCs. Longitudinal blood samples from CLL patients receiving ibrutinib monotherapy were subjected to high-throughput TCR beta sequencing. The patients took part in an open-label, single-center phase 2 trial of ibrutinib monotherapy. Each clonotype received, on average, roughly 9.6x coverage in deep resolution sequencing performed on a MiSeq, where the target depth lay between 1 in 1 million and 1 in 200,000 T cells. TCR beta libraries were generated with the immunoSEQ hsTCRB Kit. The original pipeline was this. Data were analyzed with ImmunoSEQ Data Assistant and ImmunoSEQ Analyzer, with V, D and J genes assigned per IMGT definitions. Clonality, which ranges from 0 to 1, was calculated by subtracting the normalized Shannon entropy of productive rearrangement frequencies from one. Public clonotype analysis was restricted to overrepresented clonotypes comprising at least 0.05% of each patient's repertoire. Repertoires from roughly 13 age-matched healthy donors in immuneACCESS were used as clonality controls. TCRdb's version of the immuneACCESS table is confined to in-frame rearrangements and falls short of the full clone set. An unresolved V gene accounts for under half of the shortfall where checked; the remainder is of unknown origin. The V and J calls and clone size are taken from that table; D and trimming were inferred from the DNA. The sample includes roughly 150,000 clones, with 70% to 80% observed a single time. The ten largest clonotypes hold 5.1% of the sample.

The TCR originated in a human donor with chronic lymphocytic leukemia. This sequence uses TRBV28 and TRBJ2-7; tentative D gene TRBD2, with 5 bases matching. Specimen: PBMCs, collected after 24 months of ibrutinib treatment. The nucleotide sequence reads TGTGCCAGCGGCACTACCGGGGTCACCTACGAGCAGTACTTC. It encodes CASGTTGVTYEQYF.